These 28 T cell receptor beta chains were all obtained from the same sample, sequenced in a study of OX40 agonist ivuxolimab in advanced cancers. Profiling relied on immunoSEQ multiplex PCR, and the TCRdb table lists in-frame clones only, not all of them. Of some 96,000 clones in the sample, roughly 80% were seen once. Material: CD4+ or CD8+ T cells sorted from blood, obtained in a trial of the OX40 agonist ivuxolimab. The receptors here all came from an adult with an advanced solid tumor such as melanoma, head and neck, liver or kidney cancer.

The chain has TRBV4-3 and TRBJ2-7; 9 bases align to TRBD2. The germline V gene encodes CDR1 LGHNA and CDR2 YSLEER. J lost 3 bases, V lost 4 bases, and 4 bases had no gene match. The CDR3 runs 14 residues. The CDR3: CASSRQREDYEQYF. In DNA, the CDR3 is TGCGCCAGCAGCCGGCAGCGGGAGGACTACGAGCAGTACTTC.

V gene TRBV7-9 combines with J gene TRBJ2-3; 7 nucleotides align to TRBD2. CDR1 and CDR2 (germline): SEHNR, FQNEAQ (reference sequence). This CDR3 contains 13 residues. J lost 11 bases, V lost 6 bases, and 11 bases had no gene match. CDR3 DNA sequence: TGTGCCAGCAGGTTCGGGACTACCTCTGGGCAGTATTTT. This encodes CASRFGTTSGQYF.

The chain recombines TRBV4-2 with TRBJ1-2, with no clear D. Germline loops: CDR1 LGHNA, CDR2 YNFKEQ. The CDR3 length is 13 residues. V lost 4 bases and J 4 bases, leaving 10 bases between the germline ends. The CDR3, as DNA: TGTGCCAGCAGCCCAGGATCTGGCTATGGCTACACCTTC. Translation: CASSPGSGYGYTF.

As DNA, the CDR3 is TGTGCCAGCAGCTTAGATGGACCGGGCGGGCCCCAGCATTTT. Protein sequence: CASSLDGPGGPQHF. The chain is built from TRBV7-2 and TRBJ1-5; no clear D gene. The germline V gene has CDR1 SGHTA and CDR2 FQGNSA. Trimming stripped 1 base from V and 9 bases from J, with 13 bases between. The CDR3 loop spans 14 amino acids.

This clone was counted once. This sequence joins TRBV19 and TRBJ2-3; D is unclear. V was cut by 4 bases and J by 0 bases, with 5 bases left in between. This CDR3 has 13 amino acids. CDR1 is LNHDA, CDR2 SQIVND, per germline (reference sequence). Written as DNA, the CDR3 is TGTGCCAGTAGTAGGCAGAGCACAGATACGCAGTATTTT. Translating it yields CASSRQSTDTQYF.

CDR3 region: CASSLGSRDQPQHF. CDR3 bases: TGTGCCAGCAGCTTAGGCTCCCGGGATCAGCCCCAGCATTTT. The chain is built from TRBV13 and TRBJ1-5; no reliable D call. This CDR3 has 14 amino acids. Germline CDR1 reads PRHDT; CDR2 reads FYEKMQ (reference sequence). With 0 bases removed from V and 5 bases from J, the gap between germline ends came to 8 bases.

The rearrangement links TRBV7-3 to TRBJ2-1; possibly TRBD1 or TRBD2 for D (5 bases each). The CDR3 runs 22 residues. V lost 1 base, J lost 1 base, and 29 bases lay in between. The V gene's germline CDR1 is SGHTA and CDR2 FQGTGA. The CDR3 nucleotides read TGTGCCAGCAGCTTAAAGTCCCCCCCGACCTGGGGGTCCAGAGGGTCCTACAATGAGCAGTTCTTC. Translated: CASSLKSPPTWGSRGSYNEQFF.

This rearrangement joins TRBV28 to TRBJ2-7; 10 bases are shared with TRBD1. CDR1 and CDR2 (germline): MDHEN, SYDVKM. The length of the CDR3 is 12 residues. V was pared by 5 bases and J by 8 bases, with 3 bases of the junction left unmatched. The CDR3, as DNA: TGTGCCAGCAGTGACAGGGGGCTCCAGCAGTACTTC. Its protein product is CASSDRGLQQYF.

The rearrangement links TRBV9 to TRBJ2-1, with D possibly called TRBD1 or TRBD2 (7 bases each). V lost 4 bases, J lost 0 bases, and 14 bases lay in between. The germline CDR1 and CDR2 sequences are SGDLS and YYNGEE. The CDR3 totals 16 residues. The CDR3 region is CASSPGGGGSYNEQFF. The CDR3 region has the DNA TGTGCCAGCAGCCCAGGGGGGGGCGGCTCCTACAATGAGCAGTTCTTC. Full variable domain (rest looked up from reference TRBV9 and TRBJ2-1): DSGVTQTPKHLITATGQRVTLRCSPRSGDLSVYWYQQSLDQGLQFLIQYYNGEERAKGNILERFSAQQFPDLHSELNLSSLELGDSALYFCASSPGGGGSYNEQFFGPGTRLTVL.

The genes are TRBV27 and TRBJ1-2, with D uncertain. Trimming shortened V by 4 bases and J by 2 bases, and 8 bases separated the two germline ends. The CDR3 is 13 residues long. Germline V CDR1 and CDR2: MNHEY, SMNVEV (reference sequence). CDR3 residues: CASSWGKNYGYTF. The CDR3 bases are TGTGCCAGCAGTTGGGGAAAAAACTATGGCTACACCTTC.

V gene TRBV6-1 combines with J gene TRBJ2-4, with TRBD1 matching 9 bases. Per the germline V gene, CDR1 is MNHNS and CDR2 is SASEGT. V trimming: 6 bases; J trimming: 6 bases; junction bases outside the gene matches: 9. There are 15 residues in the CDR3. CDR3 in DNA: TGTGCCAGCAGGATGGGGACAGGGATGGCAAACATTCAGTACTTC. Translated, it gives CASRMGTGMANIQYF.

The V and J genes are TRBV7-3 and TRBJ2-7; 8 bases are a match to TRBD1. Looked up from germline, CDR1 is SGHTA and CDR2 is FQGTGA. The length of the CDR3 is 14 residues. Unmatched junction bases numbered 6, after V lost 2 bases and J lost 6 bases. The CDR3 region is CASSLQQGVTEQYF. The CDR3 DNA reads as TGTGCCAGCAGCTTACAACAGGGGGTCACCGAGCAGTACTTC.

This clone was recorded once. This chain uses TRBV9 with TRBJ1-2, with 11 nucleotides matching TRBD1. Trimming removed 3 bases from V and 2 bases from J; junction bases left unmatched: 3. This CDR3 comprises 15 residues. The germline V gene encodes CDR1 SGDLS and CDR2 YYNGEE. The CDR3: CASSGGQGANYGYTF. The CDR3 DNA follows: TGTGCCAGCAGCGGTGGACAGGGGGCCAACTATGGCTACACCTTC.

This chain uses TRBV5-1 with TRBJ2-5, with TRBD1 matching 7 bases. The CDR3 runs 15 residues. The V segment lost 3 bases and the J segment 2 bases; nucleotides outside the gene matches: 7. Per germline, CDR1 SGHRS and CDR2 YFSETQ. CDR3 nucleotides: TGCGCCAGCAGCTCCACAGGGGTAACTCAAGAGACCCAGTACTTC. It codes for CASSSTGVTQETQYF.

The rearrangement joins TRBV23-1 to TRBJ2-7; D uncertain. TRBV23-1 is sorted into the ORF group, with uncertain function. Trimming cost V 11 bases and J 3 bases, with 11 bases left between them. CDR3 length: 11 amino acids. Here the CDR3 reads CAGQTDYEQYF. The CDR3 DNA reads as TGCGCCGGCCAGACGGACTACGAGCAGTACTTC.

The chain is built from TRBV15 and TRBJ2-7, with 7 bases aligning to TRBD2. Trimming at V came to 1 base and at J to 4 bases, leaving 7 bases not matched to a gene. This CDR3 is built from 15 residues. CDR1 is LNHNV, CDR2 YYDKDF, per germline (reference sequence). CDR3 coding DNA: TGTGCCACCAGCAGAGCTCTGCAGGGAGGGTACGAGCAGTACTTC. It translates to CATSRALQGGYEQYF. Supplemented by reference TRBV15 and TRBJ2-7, the full variable domain reads DAMVIQNPRYQVTQFGKPVTLSCSQTLNHNVMYWYQQKSSQAPKLLFHYYDKDFNNEADTPDNFQSRRPNTSFCFLDIRSPGLGDTAMYLCATSRALQGGYEQYFGPGTRLTVT.

This rearrangement joins TRBV16 to TRBJ1-4; perhaps TRBD1 as D (6 bases). V dropped 0 bases and J dropped 0 bases, with 14 bases sitting between them. Germline assignment: CDR1 KGHSY and CDR2 FQNENV. This CDR3 is 18 amino acids long. CDR3 sequence (DNA): TGTGCCAGCAGCCAATCGGGCCACAGGGCCTCAACTAATGAAAAACTGTTTTTT. Amino acids: CASSQSGHRASTNEKLFF. Full variable domain (missing parts from reference TRBV16 and TRBJ1-4): GEEVAQTPKHLVRGEGQKAKLYCAPIKGHSYVFWYQQVLKNEFKFLISFQNENVFDETGMPKERFSAKCLPNSPCSLEIQATKLEDSAVYFCASSQSGHRASTNEKLFFGSGTQLSVL.

This clone was detected only a few times. This sequence joins TRBV11-2 and TRBJ2-7, with D tentatively TRBD2 (5 bases). The CDR3 is 15 residues long. Germline V gene sequence: CDR1 SGHAT, CDR2 FQNNGV. Trimming pared 5 bases from V and 0 bases from J, leaving 14 bases between. The CDR3 region has the DNA TGTGCCAGCAGCCCCTACAAGGGAGTCTCCTACGAGCAGTACTTC. Translation gives CASSPYKGVSYEQYF.

Points on this clone: Other DNA sequences from this sample encode an identical CDR3 as well. The genes are TRBV19 and TRBJ2-1; 11 positions agree with TRBD2. Trimming cost V 9 bases and J 4 bases; bases outside gene matches: 5. Looked up from germline, CDR1 is LNHDA and CDR2 is SQIVND (reference sequence). CDR3 length: 14 amino acids. CDR3 loop: CASLAGGSYNEQFF. In DNA form, the CDR3 reads TGTGCCAGCCTAGCGGGGGGCAGTTACAATGAGCAGTTCTTC.

The chain is built from TRBV2 and TRBJ2-7; D may be TRBD2 (6 bases). The CDR3 runs to 13 residues. The V gene's germline CDR1 is SNHLY and CDR2 FYNNEI. The V end was cut by 7 bases, the J end by 6 bases, with 16 bases between. Here the CDR3 DNA reads TGTGCCAGCAAGGATCGGGTCGGGGGCGAGCAGTACTTC. It specifies CASKDRVGGEQYF.

This clone has a single count. The genes are TRBV6-6 and TRBJ2-3; D ambiguous. The CDR3 has 12 amino acids. Germline CDR1 is MNHNY and CDR2 is SVGAGI (reference sequence). Trimming took off 9 bases at V and 0 bases at J, with 7 bases between the two ends. In nucleotides, the CDR3 is TGTGCCAGTAAGGGAAGCACAGATACGCAGTATTTT. This codes for CASKGSTDTQYF.

V gene TRBV6-6 combines with J gene TRBJ2-3; D is undetermined. The CDR3 totals 13 residues. The germline V gene has CDR1 MNHNY and CDR2 SVGAGI (reference sequence). V lost 2 bases to trimming and J lost 2 bases, with 5 bases between them. The CDR3 region has the DNA TGTGCCAGCAGTTACCCCACCACAGATACGCAGTATTTT. It encodes CASSYPTTDTQYF.

This clone was counted only a few times. The chain combines TRBV15 with TRBJ1-1; weak D call: TRBD1 (5 bases). Trimming removed 3 bases at V and 4 bases at J, with 12 bases between. Germline V lookup: CDR1 LNHNV, CDR2 YYDKDF (reference sequence). This CDR3 is built from 14 residues. CDR3 in amino acids: CATSSPEGSTEAFF. Here the CDR3 DNA reads TGTGCCACCAGCAGTCCGGAGGGGAGCACTGAAGCTTTCTTT.

In the case of this clone: One end of the junction does not line up with germline, which may come from a read error. This sequence joins TRBV6-5 and TRBJ2-2, with TRBD1 matching over 10 bases. The germline V gene has CDR1 MNHEY and CDR2 SVGAGI. There are 12 residues in the CDR3. DNA for the CDR3: TGTGCCAGCAGAACTGGACAGGGGGAACTGTTTTTT. Translated, it gives CASRTGQGELFF.

J is TRBJ1-6 and V is TRBV28; D unresolved. The V end was cut by 8 bases, the J end by 7 bases, with 15 bases between. This CDR3 is built from 14 residues. Looked up from germline, CDR1 is MDHEN and CDR2 is SYDVKM. This CDR3 is CASASGDINSPLHF. CDR3 coding DNA: TGTGCCAGCGCTTCGGGAGATATCAATTCACCCCTCCACTTT.

The chain links TRBV19 to TRBJ2-5, with TRBD1 matching 12 bases. The J call may be wrong; the DNA end is better matched by TRBJ2-7. CDR1 and CDR2 from the germline V gene are LNHDA and SQIVND (reference sequence). The CDR3 extends over 16 amino acids. For the CDR3, the DNA is TGTGCCAGTAGTATAAGGCGGGACAGGGGGCCCTACGAGCAGTACTTC. This codes for CASSIRRDRGPYEQYF.

The V and J genes are TRBV15 and TRBJ2-7; D not resolved. CDR3 length equals 16 residues. Trimming removed 0 bases at V and 0 bases at J, with 12 bases between. The germline CDR1 and CDR2 sequences are LNHNV and YYDKDF (reference sequence). CDR3 nucleotides: TGTGCCACCAGCAGAGATCCTACTCGGAGCTCCTACGAGCAGTACTTC. Translation: CATSRDPTRSSYEQYF.

The chain links TRBV7-3 to TRBJ2-7; D is unclear. Germline V CDR1 and CDR2: SGHTA, FQGTGA. Between the trimmed V and J ends, which lost 5 bases and 5 bases, there was a span of 13 bases. The CDR3 is made up of 13 amino acids. CDR3 sequence (DNA): TGTGCCAGCAGCCCGTCGGGTGGCCACGAGCAGTACTTC. It is translated as CASSPSGGHEQYF.